This entry is about one T cell receptor (beta chain). Its antigen specificity is not known. Base qualities are missing; no much larger clone stands one base away. This entry belongs to a study of response to subunit inactivated influenza vaccine (dated by TCRdb to the late 2010s). Describing the broader study: To follow how T cells responded to a trivalent subunit inactivated influenza vaccine, the researchers relied on deep quantitative profiling of the T cell receptor repertoire.

The protocol used for the library was RT-PCR. For sequencing, an Illumina HiSeq 2500 was employed. TCRdb itself trimmed the public reads at Q25 with fastp, ran MiXCR and retained productive beta chains. Rows matching on CDR3 protein sequence are summarized as one entry with the most common DNA and genes. In all, the sample holds around 470,000 distinct CDR3 sequences, and 6.5% to 8% of those were seen once. The ten top clones hold around 13% of the sample. On the study overall, not on this receptor specifically: According to the authors, only a limited number of new T cells may be recruited by each seasonal influenza vaccination.

V is reduced by 2 bases and J by 5 bases, leaving a spacing of 19 bases between them. The cysteine opens and the phenylalanine closes a CDR3 of 16 amino acids. The kept DNA is CDR3 alone, 48 bases in frame from the first base. Reading the germline V gene gives CDR1 LGHNA and CDR2 YNFKEQ. The sample in question was PBMCs from blood, obtained around 25 months after vaccination. This chain is built from TRBV4-2 and TRBJ2-7; the D gene is possibly TRBD1 or TRBD2, each agreeing over 5 bases. The clonotype comes from a man aged 45 to 70 who received an inactivated influenza vaccine. Donor details come from another sample of the same person, matched by shared clones. The CDR3 region has the sequence CASSQRLGRRRDEQYF. The sequence in DNA is TGTGCCAGCAGCCAAAGATTGGGACGCCGTCGGGACGAGCAGTACTTC.